This TCR beta chain was sequenced for a study of blood T cell repertoires in COVID-19. Original handling: Amplification from reference gene primers served as the basis for estimated nucleated cell counts. The data were produced by immunoSEQ multiplex PCR, yet TCRdb's version contains in-frame clones alone and is incomplete. V and J calls and clone size come straight from that table; D and trimming were deduced from the DNA. The repertoire consists of 200,000 or so clones, with 79% occurring once and the leading ten covering about 18%. This clone has only one observation. CDR1 is SGHNT, CDR2 YYREEE, per germline (reference sequence). V lost 1 base and J 6 bases, leaving 16 bases between the germline ends. CDR3 size: 16 residues.

The chain couples TRBV5-4 to TRBJ2-2; possible D gene TRBD2, 6 bases. The TCR comes from a man aged 55-75 years with active or convalescent COVID-19. What was sequenced was peripheral blood. The CDR3 nucleotides read TGTGCCAGCAGCTTGCTAGATCCCGCGGGATCCGGGGAGCTGTTTTTT. Protein sequence: CASSLLDPAGSGELFF.